One sample yielded the 2 T cell receptor beta chains listed below, sequenced in a study of lymphopenia after photon versus proton radiotherapy. The protocol was immunoSEQ multiplex PCR, while the TCRdb copy is restricted to in-frame clones and leaves out a portion. In the table there are over 25,000 clones, roughly 87% of which are singletons. Sequenced here: peripheral blood, sampled from a patient treated with proton-based radiotherapy. The receptors shown here come from a woman in her sixties with cholangiocarcinoma. Some clones in this sample may be carry-over from other donors' samples.

The chain joins TRBV18 to TRBJ2-1, with 10 bases identical to TRBD2. Germline CDR1 reads KGHSH; CDR2 reads LQKENI. The CDR3 is 14 residues long. V lost 5 bases and J lost 9; bases outside the gene matches: 7. The CDR3 DNA reads as TGTGCCAGCTCATCTACCCTAGCGGGAGTTGAGCAGTTCTTC. Protein: CASSSTLAGVEQFF.

The chain carries TRBV5-1 and TRBJ2-7; either TRBD1 or TRBD2 may fit D (5 bases each). The V end lost 2 bases, the J end lost 2 bases, and 14 bases lay between the germline ends. CDR3 length: 15 residues. Looked up from germline, CDR1 is SGHRS and CDR2 is YFSETQ. This CDR3 reads CASSFTWGNPYEQYF. CDR3 DNA sequence: TGCGCCAGCAGCTTTACATGGGGGAATCCCTACGAGCAGTACTTC.